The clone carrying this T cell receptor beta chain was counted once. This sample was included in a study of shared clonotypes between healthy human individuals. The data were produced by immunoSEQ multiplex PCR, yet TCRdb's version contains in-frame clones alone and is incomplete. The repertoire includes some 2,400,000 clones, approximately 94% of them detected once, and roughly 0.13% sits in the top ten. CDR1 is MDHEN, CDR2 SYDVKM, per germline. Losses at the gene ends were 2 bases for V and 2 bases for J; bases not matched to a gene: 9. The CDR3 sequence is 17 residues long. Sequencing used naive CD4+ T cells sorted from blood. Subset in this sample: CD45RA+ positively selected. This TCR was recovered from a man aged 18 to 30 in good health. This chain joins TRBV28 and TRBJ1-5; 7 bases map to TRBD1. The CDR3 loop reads CASSLVTGRFGNQPQHF. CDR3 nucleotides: TGTGCCAGCAGTTTAGTGACAGGGCGGTTCGGCAATCAGCCCCAGCATTTT.